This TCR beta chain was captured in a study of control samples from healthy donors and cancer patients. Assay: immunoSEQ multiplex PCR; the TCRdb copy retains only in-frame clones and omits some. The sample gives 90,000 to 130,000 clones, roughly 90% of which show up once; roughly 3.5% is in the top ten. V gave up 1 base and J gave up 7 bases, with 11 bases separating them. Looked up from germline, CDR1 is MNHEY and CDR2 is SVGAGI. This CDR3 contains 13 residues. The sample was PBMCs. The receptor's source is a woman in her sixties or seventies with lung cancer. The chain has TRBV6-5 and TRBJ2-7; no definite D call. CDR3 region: CASSYFGLREQYF. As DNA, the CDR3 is TGTGCCAGCAGTTACTTCGGCCTGAGGGAGCAGTACTTC.